This TCR beta chain was recovered during a study of post-analysis software for immune sequencing data. Findings and limits, study-wide: Among multiple sclerosis patients, normalized Chao1 diversity was significantly below that of controls. F measure showed strong co-clustering of same-batch samples. Higher frequency in patients than in controls was seen for about five TRBV segments, with TRBV5-6, TRBV5-1 and TRBV20-1 among them.

CDR1 is LGHDT, CDR2 YNNKEL, per germline (reference sequence). Trimming took 0 bases from V and 5 from J; bases not matched to a gene: 5. This CDR3 has 15 amino acids. Points on this clonotype: Its antigen is not known.

Prepared TCR beta cDNA libraries contained unique molecular identifiers. Yield was 500,000 or so cDNA molecules from approximately 0.95 to 9.8 million T cells. TCRdb re-analysed the PCR reads in MiXCR, keeping a single row per CDR3 protein. In the table there are 500,000 to 600,000 distinct CDR3 sequences, 44% of which are singletons. The sample was blood. The chain employs TRBV3-1 and TRBJ2-7; 9 positions agree with TRBD1. The TCR sequence derives from a girl aged 5 to 17 with multiple sclerosis. The chain's CDR3 is CASSQDPTGGHEQYF. CDR3 bases: TGTGCCAGCAGCCAAGATCCCACAGGGGGCCACGAGCAGTACTTC.